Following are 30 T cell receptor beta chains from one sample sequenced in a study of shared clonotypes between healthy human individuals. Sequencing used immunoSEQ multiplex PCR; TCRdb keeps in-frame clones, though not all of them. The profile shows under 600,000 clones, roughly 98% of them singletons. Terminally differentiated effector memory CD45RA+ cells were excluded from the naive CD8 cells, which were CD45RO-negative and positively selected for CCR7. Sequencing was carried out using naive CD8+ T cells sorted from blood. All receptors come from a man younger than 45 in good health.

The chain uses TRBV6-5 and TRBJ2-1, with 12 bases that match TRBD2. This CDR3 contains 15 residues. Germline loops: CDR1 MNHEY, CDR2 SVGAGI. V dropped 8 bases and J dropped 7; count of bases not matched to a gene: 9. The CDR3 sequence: CASRKGLAGYNEQFF. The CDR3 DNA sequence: TGTGCCAGCCGGAAAGGACTAGCGGGATATAATGAGCAGTTCTTC.

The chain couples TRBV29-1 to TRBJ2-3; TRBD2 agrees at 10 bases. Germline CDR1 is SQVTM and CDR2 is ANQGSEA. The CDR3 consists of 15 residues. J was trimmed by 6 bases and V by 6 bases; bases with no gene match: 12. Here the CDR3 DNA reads TGCAGCGTAGATGGGCTAGCGGGAGCCGCGGATACGCAGTATTTT. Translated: CSVDGLAGAADTQYF.

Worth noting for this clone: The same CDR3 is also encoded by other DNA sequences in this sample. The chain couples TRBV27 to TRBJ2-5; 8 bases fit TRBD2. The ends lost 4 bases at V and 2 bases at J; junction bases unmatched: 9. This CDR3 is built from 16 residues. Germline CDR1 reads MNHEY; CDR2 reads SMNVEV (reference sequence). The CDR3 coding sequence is TGTGCCAGCAGTTCGAGGGCGGGAGGCGTACAAGAGACCCAGTACTTC. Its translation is CASSSRAGGVQETQYF.

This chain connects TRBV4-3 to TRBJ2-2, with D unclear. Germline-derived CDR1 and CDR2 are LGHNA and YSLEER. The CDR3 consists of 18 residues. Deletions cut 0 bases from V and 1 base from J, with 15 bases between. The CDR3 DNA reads TGCGCCAGCAGCCAAGATAGGGCCACTCCGTTGAACACCGGGGAGCTGTTTTTT. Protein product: CASSQDRATPLNTGELFF.

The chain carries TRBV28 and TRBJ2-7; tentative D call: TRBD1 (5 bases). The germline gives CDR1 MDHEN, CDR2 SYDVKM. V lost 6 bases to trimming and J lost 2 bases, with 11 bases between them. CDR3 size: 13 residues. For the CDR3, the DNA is TGTGCCAGCAGGCCAGGGTATACCTACGAGCAGTACTTC. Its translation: CASRPGYTYEQYF.

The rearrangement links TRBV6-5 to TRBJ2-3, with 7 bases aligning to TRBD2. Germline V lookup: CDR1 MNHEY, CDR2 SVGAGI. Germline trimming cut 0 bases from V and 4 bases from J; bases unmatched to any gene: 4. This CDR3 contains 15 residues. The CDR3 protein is CASSYSRLAPDTQYF. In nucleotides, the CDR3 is TGTGCCAGCAGTTACTCGCGACTAGCCCCAGATACGCAGTATTTT.

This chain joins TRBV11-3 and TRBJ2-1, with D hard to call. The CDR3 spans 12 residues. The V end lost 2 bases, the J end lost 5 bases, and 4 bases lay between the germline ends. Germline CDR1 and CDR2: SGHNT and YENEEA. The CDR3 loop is CASSLFNNEQFF. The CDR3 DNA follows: TGTGCCAGCAGCTTATTCAACAATGAGCAGTTCTTC.

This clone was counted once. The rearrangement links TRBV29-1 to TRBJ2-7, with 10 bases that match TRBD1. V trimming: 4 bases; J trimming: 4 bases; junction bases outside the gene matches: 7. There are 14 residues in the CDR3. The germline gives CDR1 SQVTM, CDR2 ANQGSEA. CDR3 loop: CSVVGTGDMYEQYF. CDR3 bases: TGCAGCGTTGTAGGGACAGGGGATATGTACGAGCAGTACTTC.

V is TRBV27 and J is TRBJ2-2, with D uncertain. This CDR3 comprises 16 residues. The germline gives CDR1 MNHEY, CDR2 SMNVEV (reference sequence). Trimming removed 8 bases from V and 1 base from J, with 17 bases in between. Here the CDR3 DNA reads TGTGCCAGCGCAAGGGTCAGGTCCGTGAACACCGGGGAGCTGTTTTTT. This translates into CASARVRSVNTGELFF.

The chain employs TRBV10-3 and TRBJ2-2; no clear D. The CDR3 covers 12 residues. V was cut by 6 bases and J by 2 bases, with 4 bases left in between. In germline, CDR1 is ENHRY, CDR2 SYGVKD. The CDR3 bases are TGTGCCATCAGAACCAACACCGGGGAGCTGTTTTTT. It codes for CAIRTNTGELFF.

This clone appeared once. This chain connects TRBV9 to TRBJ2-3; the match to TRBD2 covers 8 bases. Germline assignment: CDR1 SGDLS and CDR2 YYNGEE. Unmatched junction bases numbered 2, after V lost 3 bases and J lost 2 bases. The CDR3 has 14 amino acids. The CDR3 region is CASSGLANTDTQYF. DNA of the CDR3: TGTGCCAGCAGCGGACTAGCGAACACAGATACGCAGTATTTT.

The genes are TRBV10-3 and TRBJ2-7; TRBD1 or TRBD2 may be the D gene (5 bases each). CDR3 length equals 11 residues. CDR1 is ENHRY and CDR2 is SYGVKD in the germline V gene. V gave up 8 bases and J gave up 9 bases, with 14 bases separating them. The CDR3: CAILGTGGQYF. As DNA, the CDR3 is TGTGCCATCTTGGGTACAGGAGGGCAGTACTTC.

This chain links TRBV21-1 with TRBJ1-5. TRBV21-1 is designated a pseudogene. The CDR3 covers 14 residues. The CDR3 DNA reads TGTGCCAGCAGCACCTTAAGAGGGCGACAGCCCCAGCATTTT. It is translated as CASSTLRGRQPQHF.

CDR3 sequence: CASSLEGDTQYF. The CDR3 region has the DNA TGTGCCAGCAGCTTAGAGGGAGATACGCAGTATTTT. The rearrangement links TRBV7-6 to TRBJ2-3, with no clear D. CDR3 length equals 12 residues. Germline CDR1 SGHVS, CDR2 FNYEAQ. The V end lost 1 base, the J end lost 5 bases, and 4 bases lay between the germline ends.

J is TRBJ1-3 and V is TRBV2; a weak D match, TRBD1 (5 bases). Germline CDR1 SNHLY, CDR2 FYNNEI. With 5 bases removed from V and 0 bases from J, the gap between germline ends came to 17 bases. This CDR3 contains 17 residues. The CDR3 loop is CASSSRDSSFSGNTIYF. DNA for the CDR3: TGTGCCAGCAGTTCCCGGGACTCTAGCTTCTCTGGAAACACCATATATTTT.

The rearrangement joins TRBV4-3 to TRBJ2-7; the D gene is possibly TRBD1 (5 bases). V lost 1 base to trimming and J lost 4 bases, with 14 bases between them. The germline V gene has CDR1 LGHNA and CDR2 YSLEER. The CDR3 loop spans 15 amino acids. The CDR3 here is CASSQGKGALYEQYF. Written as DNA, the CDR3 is TGCGCCAGCAGCCAAGGTAAAGGGGCGTTATACGAGCAGTACTTC.

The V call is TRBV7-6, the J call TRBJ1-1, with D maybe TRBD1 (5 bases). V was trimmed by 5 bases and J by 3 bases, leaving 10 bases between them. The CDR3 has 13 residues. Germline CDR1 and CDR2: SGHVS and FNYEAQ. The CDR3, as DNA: TGTGCCAGCAGCACACAGGAGTACACTGAAGCTTTCTTT. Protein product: CASSTQEYTEAFF.

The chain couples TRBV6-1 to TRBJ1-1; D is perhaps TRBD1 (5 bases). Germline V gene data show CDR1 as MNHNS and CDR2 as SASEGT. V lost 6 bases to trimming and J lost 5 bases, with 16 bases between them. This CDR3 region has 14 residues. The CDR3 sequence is CASRETEGFTEAFF. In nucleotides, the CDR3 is TGTGCCAGCAGGGAGACAGAGGGGTTTACTGAAGCTTTCTTT.

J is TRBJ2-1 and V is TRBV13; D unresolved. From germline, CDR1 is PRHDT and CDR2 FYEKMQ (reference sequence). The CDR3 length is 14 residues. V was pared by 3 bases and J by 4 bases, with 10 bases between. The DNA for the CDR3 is TGTGCCAGCAGCTTTCCCGGAATGTACAATGAGCAGTTCTTC. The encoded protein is CASSFPGMYNEQFF.

The CDR3 region has the DNA TGTGCCAGCAGCCCCGGACAGGGCGGGATTTTGAATGAAAAACTGTTTTTT. This sequence encodes CASSPGQGGILNEKLFF. This sequence joins TRBV5-6 and TRBJ1-4; 8 nucleotides agree with TRBD1. Germline V gene sequence: CDR1 SGHDT, CDR2 YYEEEE. The CDR3 is 17 amino acids. V shed 4 bases, J shed 5 bases, and the junction held 13 bases outside the gene matches.

CDR3 coding DNA: TGTGCCAGCAGCTCCGGGACAGGGGAGGTCTATGAGCAGTTCTTC. Amino acids: CASSSGTGEVYEQFF. V gene TRBV9 combines with J gene TRBJ2-1; 10 positions agree with TRBD1. CDR1 SGDLS and CDR2 YYNGEE come from the germline V gene. This CDR3 spans 15 amino acids. After removal of 4 bases from V and 8 bases from J, the junction contained 9 bases not matched to a gene.

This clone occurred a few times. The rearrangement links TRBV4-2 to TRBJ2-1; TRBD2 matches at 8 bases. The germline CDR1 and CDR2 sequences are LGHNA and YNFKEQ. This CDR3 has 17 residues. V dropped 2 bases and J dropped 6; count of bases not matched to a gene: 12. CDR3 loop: CASSQWFRGLGRNEQFF. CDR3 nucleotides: TGTGCCAGCAGCCAATGGTTCCGGGGACTAGGACGCAATGAGCAGTTCTTC.

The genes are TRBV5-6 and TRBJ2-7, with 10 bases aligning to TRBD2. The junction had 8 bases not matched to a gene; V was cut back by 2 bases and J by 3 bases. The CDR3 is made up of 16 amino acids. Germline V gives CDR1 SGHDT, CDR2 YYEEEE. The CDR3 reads CASSLPTGLAVYEQYF. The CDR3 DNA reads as TGTGCCAGCAGCTTACCTACAGGACTAGCGGTCTACGAGCAGTACTTC.

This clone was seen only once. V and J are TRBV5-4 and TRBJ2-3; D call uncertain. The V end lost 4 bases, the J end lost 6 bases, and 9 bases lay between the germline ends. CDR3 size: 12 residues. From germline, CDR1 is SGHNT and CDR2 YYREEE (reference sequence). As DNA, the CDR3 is TGTGCCAGCAGCCGGCCCCCCGATACGCAGTATTTT. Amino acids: CASSRPPDTQYF.

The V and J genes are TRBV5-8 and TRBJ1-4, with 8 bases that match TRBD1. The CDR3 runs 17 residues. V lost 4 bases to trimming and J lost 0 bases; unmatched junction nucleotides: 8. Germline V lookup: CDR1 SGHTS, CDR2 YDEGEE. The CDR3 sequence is CASSKYRTGSTNEKLFF. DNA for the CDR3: TGTGCCAGCAGCAAGTACAGGACAGGGTCAACTAATGAAAAACTGTTTTTT.

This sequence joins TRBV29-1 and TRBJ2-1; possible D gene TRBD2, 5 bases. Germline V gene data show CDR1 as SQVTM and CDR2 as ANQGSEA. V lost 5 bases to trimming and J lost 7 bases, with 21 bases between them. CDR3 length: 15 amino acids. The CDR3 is CSVYPPDPSGNEQFF. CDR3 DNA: TGCAGCGTTTACCCGCCGGACCCCTCGGGGAATGAGCAGTTCTTC.

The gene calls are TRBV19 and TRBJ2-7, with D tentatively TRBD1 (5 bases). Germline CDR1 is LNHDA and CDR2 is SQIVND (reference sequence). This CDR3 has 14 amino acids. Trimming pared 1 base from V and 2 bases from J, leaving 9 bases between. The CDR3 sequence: CASSIVTGPYEQYF. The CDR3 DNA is TGTGCCAGTAGTATAGTTACAGGCCCCTACGAGCAGTACTTC. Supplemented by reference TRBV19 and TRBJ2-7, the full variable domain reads DGGITQSPKYLFRKEGQNVTLSCEQNLNHDAMYWYRQDPGQGLRLIYYSQIVNDFQKGDIAEGYSVSREKKESFPLTVTSAQKNPTAFYLCASSIVTGPYEQYFGPGTRLTVT.

CDR3 sequence: CASSLFRPIFRDGPTSYNEQFF. CDR3 sequence (DNA): TGTGCCAGCAGTTTATTCCGACCGATTTTCAGGGATGGACCAACGAGCTACAATGAGCAGTTCTTC. The chain has TRBV28 and TRBJ2-1, with a tentative D call TRBD1 (5 bases). Trimming shortened V by 1 base and J by 3 bases, and 31 bases separated the two germline ends. This CDR3 region has 22 residues. Germline CDR1 reads MDHEN; CDR2 reads SYDVKM.

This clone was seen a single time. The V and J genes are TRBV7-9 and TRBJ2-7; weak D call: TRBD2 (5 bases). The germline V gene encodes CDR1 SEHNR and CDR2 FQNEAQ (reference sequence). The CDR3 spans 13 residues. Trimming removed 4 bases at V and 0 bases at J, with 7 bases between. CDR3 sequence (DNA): TGTGCCAGCAGCTACACTAGCTCCTACGAGCAGTACTTC. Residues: CASSYTSSYEQYF.

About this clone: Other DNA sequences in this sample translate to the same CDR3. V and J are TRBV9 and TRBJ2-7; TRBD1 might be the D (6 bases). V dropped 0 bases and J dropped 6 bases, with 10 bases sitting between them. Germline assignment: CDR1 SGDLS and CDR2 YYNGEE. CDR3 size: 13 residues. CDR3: CASSVGGGTEQYF. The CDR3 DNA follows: TGTGCCAGCAGCGTAGGAGGGGGAACCGAGCAGTACTTC.